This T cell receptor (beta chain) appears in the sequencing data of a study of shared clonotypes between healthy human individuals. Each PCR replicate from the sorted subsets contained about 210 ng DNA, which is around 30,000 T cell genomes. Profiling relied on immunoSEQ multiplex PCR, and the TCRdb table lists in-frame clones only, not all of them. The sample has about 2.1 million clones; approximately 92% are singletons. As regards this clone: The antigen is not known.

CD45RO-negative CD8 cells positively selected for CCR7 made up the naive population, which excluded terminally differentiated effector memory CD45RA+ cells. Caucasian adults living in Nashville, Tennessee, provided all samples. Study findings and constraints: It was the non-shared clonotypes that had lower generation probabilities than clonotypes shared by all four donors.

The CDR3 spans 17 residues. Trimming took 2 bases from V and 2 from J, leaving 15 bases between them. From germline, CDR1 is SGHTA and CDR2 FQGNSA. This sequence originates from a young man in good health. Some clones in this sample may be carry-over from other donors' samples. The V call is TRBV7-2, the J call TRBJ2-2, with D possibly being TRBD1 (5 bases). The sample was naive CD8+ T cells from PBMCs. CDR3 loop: CASSLSFRQINTGELFF. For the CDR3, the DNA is TGTGCCAGCAGCTTAAGCTTCCGACAGATTAACACCGGGGAGCTGTTTTTT.